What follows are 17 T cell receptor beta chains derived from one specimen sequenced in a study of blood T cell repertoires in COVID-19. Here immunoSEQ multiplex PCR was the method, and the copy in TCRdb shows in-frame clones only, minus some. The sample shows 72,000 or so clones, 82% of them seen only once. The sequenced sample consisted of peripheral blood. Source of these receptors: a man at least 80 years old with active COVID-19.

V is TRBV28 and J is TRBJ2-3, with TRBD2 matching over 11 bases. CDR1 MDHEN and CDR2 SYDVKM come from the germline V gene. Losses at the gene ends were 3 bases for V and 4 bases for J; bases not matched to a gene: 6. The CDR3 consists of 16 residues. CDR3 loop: CASSFTSGSMPDTQYF. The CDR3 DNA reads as TGTGCCAGCAGTTTCACTAGCGGGAGTATGCCAGATACGCAGTATTTT.

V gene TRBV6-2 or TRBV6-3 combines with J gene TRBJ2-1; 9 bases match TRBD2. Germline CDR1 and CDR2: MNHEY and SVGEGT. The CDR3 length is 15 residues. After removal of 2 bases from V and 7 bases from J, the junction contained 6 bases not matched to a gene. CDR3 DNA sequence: TGTGCCAGCAGTTACGGCGGGGGGGCCTGGAATGAGCAGTTCTTC. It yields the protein CASSYGGGAWNEQFF.

The CDR3 DNA is TGTGCCAGCAGCGCCGGGGGACTAGCGGGAGTGGTAGATACGCAGTATTTT. It encodes CASSAGGLAGVVDTQYF. This chain connects TRBV7-6 to TRBJ2-3, with 14 bases lining up with TRBD2. The V segment lost 5 bases and the J segment 5 bases; nucleotides outside the gene matches: 9. This CDR3 is 17 amino acids long. The germline V gene has CDR1 SGHVS and CDR2 FNYEAQ.

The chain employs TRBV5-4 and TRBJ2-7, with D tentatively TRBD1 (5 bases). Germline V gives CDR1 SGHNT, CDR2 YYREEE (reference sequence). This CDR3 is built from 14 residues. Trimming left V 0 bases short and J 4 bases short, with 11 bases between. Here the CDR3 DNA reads TGTGCCAGCAGCTTGGAGGGGAAATGGTACGAGCAGTACTTC. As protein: CASSLEGKWYEQYF.

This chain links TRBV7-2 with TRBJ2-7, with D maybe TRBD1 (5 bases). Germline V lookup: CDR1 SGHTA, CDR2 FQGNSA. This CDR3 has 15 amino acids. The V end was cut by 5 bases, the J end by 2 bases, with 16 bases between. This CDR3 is CASSPLLRGPYEQYF. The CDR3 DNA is TGTGCCAGCAGCCCCCTTTTAAGGGGTCCCTACGAGCAGTACTTC. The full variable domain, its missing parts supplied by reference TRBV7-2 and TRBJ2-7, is GAGVSQSPSNKVTEKGKDVELRCDPISGHTALYWYRQSLGQGLEFLIYFQGNSAPDKSGLPSDRFSAERTGGSVSTLTIQRTQQEDSAVYLCASSPLLRGPYEQYFGPGTRLTVT.

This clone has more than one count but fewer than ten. In DNA, the CDR3 is TGTGCCACCAGTGATCCTAGCGGGGACTACACAGATACGCAGTATTTT. Translating gives CATSDPSGDYTDTQYF. The V gene is TRBV24-1, the J gene TRBJ2-3; 9 bases line up with TRBD2. The CDR3 is made up of 16 amino acids. V gave up 3 bases and J gave up 2 bases; unmatched junction bases: 5. Germline V gene sequence: CDR1 KGHDR, CDR2 SFDVKD.

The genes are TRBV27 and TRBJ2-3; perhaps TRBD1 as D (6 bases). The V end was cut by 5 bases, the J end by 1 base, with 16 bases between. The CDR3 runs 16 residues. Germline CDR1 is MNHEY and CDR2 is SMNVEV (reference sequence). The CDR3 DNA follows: TGTGCCAGCAGTCCGGACCCCAAGGGGGGCACAGATACGCAGTATTTT. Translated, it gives CASSPDPKGGTDTQYF.

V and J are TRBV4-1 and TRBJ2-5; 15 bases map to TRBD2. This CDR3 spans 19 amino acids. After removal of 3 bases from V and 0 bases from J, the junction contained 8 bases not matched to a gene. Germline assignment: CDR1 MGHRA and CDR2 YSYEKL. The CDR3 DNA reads TGCGCCAGCAGCCACCCGGGACTAGCGGGGGGACCCAACCAAGAGACCCAGTACTTC. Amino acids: CASSHPGLAGGPNQETQYF.

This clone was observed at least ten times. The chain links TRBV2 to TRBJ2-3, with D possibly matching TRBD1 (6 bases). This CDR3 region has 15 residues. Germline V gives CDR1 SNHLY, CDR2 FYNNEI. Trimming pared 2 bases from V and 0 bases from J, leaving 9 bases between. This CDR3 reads CASSEWTVSTDTQYF. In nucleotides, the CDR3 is TGTGCCAGCAGTGAATGGACAGTGAGCACAGATACGCAGTATTTT. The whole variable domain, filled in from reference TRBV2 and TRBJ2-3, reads EPEVTQTPSHQVTQMGQEVILRCVPISNHLYFYWYRQILGQKVEFLVSFYNNEISEKSEIFDDQFSVERPDGSNFTLKIRSTKLEDSAMYFCASSEWTVSTDTQYFGPGTRLTVL.

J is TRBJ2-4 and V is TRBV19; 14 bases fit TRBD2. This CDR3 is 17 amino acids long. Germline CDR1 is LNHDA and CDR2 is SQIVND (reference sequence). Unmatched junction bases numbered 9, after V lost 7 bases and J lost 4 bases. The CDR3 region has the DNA TGTGCCAGTACTTCCGGGACTAGCGGGGGACCTAAAAACATTCAGTACTTC. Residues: CASTSGTSGGPKNIQYF.

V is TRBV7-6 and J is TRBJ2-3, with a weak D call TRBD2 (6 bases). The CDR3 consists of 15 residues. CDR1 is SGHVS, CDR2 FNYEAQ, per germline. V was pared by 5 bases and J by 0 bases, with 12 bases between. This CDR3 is CASSVFSGSTDTQYF. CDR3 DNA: TGTGCCAGCAGCGTTTTCAGCGGGAGCACAGATACGCAGTATTTT. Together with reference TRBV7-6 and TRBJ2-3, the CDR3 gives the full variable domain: GAGVSQSPRYKVTKRGQDVALRCDPISGHVSLYWYRQALGQGPEFLTYFNYEAQQDKSGLPNDRFSAERPEGSISTLTIQRTEQRDSAMYRCASSVFSGSTDTQYFGPGTRLTVL.

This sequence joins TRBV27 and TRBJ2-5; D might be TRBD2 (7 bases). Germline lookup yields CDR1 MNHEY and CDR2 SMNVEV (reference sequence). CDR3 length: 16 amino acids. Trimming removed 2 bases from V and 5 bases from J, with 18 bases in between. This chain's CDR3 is CASSLGWGGRGETQYF. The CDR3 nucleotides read TGTGCCAGCAGTTTAGGATGGGGGGGGCGCGGGGAGACCCAGTACTTC.

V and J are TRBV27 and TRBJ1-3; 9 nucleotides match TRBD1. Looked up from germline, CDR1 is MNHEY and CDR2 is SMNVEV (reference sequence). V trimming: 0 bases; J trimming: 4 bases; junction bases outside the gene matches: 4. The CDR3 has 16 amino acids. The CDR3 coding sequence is TGTGCCAGCAGTTTATCCGGGACAGGGTCAGGAAACACCATATATTTT. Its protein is CASSLSGTGSGNTIYF.

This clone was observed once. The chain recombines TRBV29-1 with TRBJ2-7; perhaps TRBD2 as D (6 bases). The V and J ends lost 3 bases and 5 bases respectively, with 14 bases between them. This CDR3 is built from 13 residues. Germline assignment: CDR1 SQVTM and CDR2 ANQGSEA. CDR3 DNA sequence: TGCAGCGTTGATACGGGGGTATCGAACGAGCAGTACTTC. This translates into CSVDTGVSNEQYF.

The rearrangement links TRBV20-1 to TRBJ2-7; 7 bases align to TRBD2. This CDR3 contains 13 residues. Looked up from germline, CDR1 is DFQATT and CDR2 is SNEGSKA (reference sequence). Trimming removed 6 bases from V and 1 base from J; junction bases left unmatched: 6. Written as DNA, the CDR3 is TGCAGTGCAAGTGGCGGGAGTTCCTACGAGCAGTACTTC. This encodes CSASGGSSYEQYF.

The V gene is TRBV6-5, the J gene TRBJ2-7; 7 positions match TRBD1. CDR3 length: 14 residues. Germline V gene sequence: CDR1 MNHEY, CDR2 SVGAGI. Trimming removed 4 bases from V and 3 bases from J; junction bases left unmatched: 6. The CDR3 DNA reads TGTGCCAGCAGTTTAAGGGACAGAAGCTACGAGCAGTACTTC. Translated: CASSLRDRSYEQYF.

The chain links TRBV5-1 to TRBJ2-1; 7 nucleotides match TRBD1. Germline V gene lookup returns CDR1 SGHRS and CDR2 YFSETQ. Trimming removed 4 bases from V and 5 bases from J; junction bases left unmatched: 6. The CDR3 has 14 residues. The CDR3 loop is CASSMGQSHNEQFF. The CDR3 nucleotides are TGCGCCAGCAGCATGGGACAGAGCCACAATGAGCAGTTCTTC.